The entry that follows covers one TCR beta chain sequence. Antigen unknown. A much bigger clone sits one base away, suggesting this may be a read error. The conserved phenylalanine or tryptophan is not found at the CDR3 terminus, so this likely reflects a read error. CDR1 and CDR2 (germline): DFQATT, SNEGSKA (reference sequence). J gave up 4 bases and V 2 bases, and 10 bases lay outside the gene matches. CDR3 length equals 15 residues. The sample originates from a study of CD8 T cells in ankylosing spondylitis. Findings of the study overall: Previously reported in reactive arthritis synovial fluid and blood were some of the motif variants.

TCRdb called the 5' RACE reads again in MiXCR, with one record for every CDR3 protein. The table has about 240,000 distinct CDR3 sequences, over 8.5% seen once; the top ten hold nearly 7%. This clonotype originated in a male donor with ankylosing spondylitis or in good health (not recorded which). The rearrangement joins TRBV20-1 to TRBJ1-1; 7 bases match TRBD1. The sequencing sample was made of blood, either unsorted or a sorted T cell fraction (not recorded which). CDR3 amino acids: CSARRSTGSGTEAFV. CDR3 sequence (DNA): TGCAGTGCTAGACGATCGACAGGGTCGGGCACTGAAGCTTTCGTT.